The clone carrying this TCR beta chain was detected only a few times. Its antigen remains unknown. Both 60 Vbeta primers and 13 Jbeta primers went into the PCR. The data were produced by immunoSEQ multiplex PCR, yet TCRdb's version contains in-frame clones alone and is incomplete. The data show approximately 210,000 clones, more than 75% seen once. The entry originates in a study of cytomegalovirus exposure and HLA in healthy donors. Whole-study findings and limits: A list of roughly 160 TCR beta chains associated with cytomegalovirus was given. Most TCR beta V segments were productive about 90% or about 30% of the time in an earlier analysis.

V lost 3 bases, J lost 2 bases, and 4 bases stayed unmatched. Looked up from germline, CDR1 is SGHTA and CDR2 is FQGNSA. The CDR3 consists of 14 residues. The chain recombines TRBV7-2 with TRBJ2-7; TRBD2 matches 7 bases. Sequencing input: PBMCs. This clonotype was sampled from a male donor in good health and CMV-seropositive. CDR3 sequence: CASSFGGSAYEQYF. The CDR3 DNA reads TGTGCCAGCAGCTTTGGCGGGAGTGCCTACGAGCAGTACTTC.